The rows below give T cell receptor beta chains drawn from one sample of a study of blood T cell repertoires in COVID-19. The repertoire was sequenced with immunoSEQ multiplex PCR; TCRdb's copy has only in-frame clones and lacks some. The data show a few hundred thousand clones, approximately 88% seen once. The sample comprised PBMCs or T cells enriched from blood (not recorded which). The receptors come from a woman aged 35 to 49 who had been exposed to COVID-19. The CDR3 runs from the conserved cysteine through the conserved F or W. The order of the fields is D gene, clone size, V gene, J gene, CDR3 protein, CDR3 DNA. D genes are given only for firm matches. Clone size is stated in some rows and not others, as once, few, many or a class when expanded.

TRBD1,NA,TRBV25-1,TRBJ1-2,CASSEGGQGYGYTF,TGTGCCAGCAGCGAAGGGGGACAGGGGTACGGCTACACCTTC
NA,NA,TRBV13,TRBJ2-7,CASSLVGRSYEQYF,TGTGCCAGCAGCTTAGTGGGCAGGTCGTACGAGCAGTACTTC
NA,NA,TRBV19,TRBJ1-6,CASSRTETHNSPLHF,TGTGCCAGTAGTAGGACAGAGACGCATAATTCACCCCTCCACTTT
NA,few,TRBV12-3/TRBV12-4,TRBJ1-1,CASSTGGTEAFF,TGTGCCAGCAGTACGGGGGGCACTGAAGCTTTCTTT
TRBD2,NA,TRBV2,TRBJ2-5,CASRKGFSGGARETQYF,TGTGCCAGCAGGAAAGGCTTTAGCGGGGGGGCCCGAGAGACCCAGTACTTC
NA,NA,TRBV27,TRBJ2-1,CASRHSYNEQFF,TGTGCCAGCAGACACTCCTACAATGAGCAGTTCTTC
NA,NA,TRBV29-1,TRBJ1-1,CSVEGGVNTEAFF,TGCAGCGTTGAAGGGGGAGTCAACACTGAAGCTTTCTTT
TRBD1,NA,TRBV4-1,TRBJ1-1,CASRTPDRANTEAFF,TGCGCCAGCAGAACACCCGACAGGGCGAACACTGAAGCTTTCTTT
TRBD1,NA,TRBV28,TRBJ2-2,CASRPSGTGKTGELFF,TGTGCCAGCAGGCCCTCCGGGACAGGGAAAACCGGGGAGCTGTTTTTT
NA,NA,TRBV10-3,TRBJ1-2,CAISGSPQLYGYTF,TGTGCCATCAGTGGTAGCCCGCAACTCTATGGCTACACCTTC
TRBD1,NA,TRBV28,TRBJ1-2,CASRLTGGGGYTF,TGTGCCAGCAGACTAACAGGGGGCGGCGGCTACACCTTC
NA,once,TRBV6-2/TRBV6-3,TRBJ1-5,CASSYNKGGRNQPQHF,TGTGCCAGCAGTTATAACAAAGGAGGGCGCAATCAGCCCCAGCATTTT
NA,few,TRBV16,TRBJ1-1,CASSQFAQMNTEAFF,TGTGCCAGCAGCCAGTTCGCCCAGATGAACACTGAAGCTTTCTTT
NA,NA,TRBV6-5,TRBJ1-5,CASGGYSNQPQHF,TGTGCCAGCGGCGGTTATAGCAATCAGCCCCAGCATTTT
TRBD1,NA,TRBV6-5,TRBJ1-2,CASRGHGQGPYGYTF,TGTGCCAGCAGGGGACATGGACAGGGACCTTATGGCTACACCTTC
TRBD1,NA,TRBV18,TRBJ2-7,CASSPPRTGFSYEQYF,TGTGCCAGCTCACCCCCCCGGACAGGTTTCTCCTACGAGCAGTACTTC
NA,NA,TRBV6-2/TRBV6-3,TRBJ1-5,CASSHTGYNQPQHF,TGTGCCAGCAGCCACACAGGGTACAATCAGCCCCAGCATTTT
TRBD2,NA,TRBV11-3,TRBJ2-1,CASSLGLAGFNEQFF,TGTGCCAGCAGTCTGGGACTAGCGGGATTCAATGAGCAGTTCTTC
TRBD1,once,TRBV28,TRBJ1-1,CASSSRVRGLGSNTEAFF,TGTGCCAGCAGTTCACGCGTCAGGGGGCTAGGTTCCAACACTGAAGCTTTCTTT
TRBD1,NA,TRBV4-3,TRBJ2-3,CASSQDRGRTDTQYF,TGCGCCAGCAGCCAAGACAGGGGGCGAACAGATACGCAGTATTTT
NA,NA,TRBV30,TRBJ2-2,CACDFKASLNTGELFF,TGTGCCTGCGACTTCAAGGCTAGCTTGAACACCGGGGAGCTGTTTTTT
TRBD1,NA,TRBV19,TRBJ1-2,CASSITMGDSSYGYTF,TGTGCCAGTAGTATTACCATGGGGGACAGCTCCTATGGCTACACCTTC
NA,NA,TRBV7-2,TRBJ2-7,CASSPRGAYSPRAYEQYF,TGTGCCAGCAGCCCTCGGGGGGCCTACAGCCCCCGGGCCTACGAGCAGTACTTC
NA,NA,TRBV21-1,TRBJ1-5,CASSKEEQGAGPQHF,TGTGCCAGCAGCAAAGAGGAACAGGGCGCGGGGCCCCAGCATTTT
NA,once,TRBV6-2/TRBV6-3,TRBJ2-1,CASSYVYPGEQFF,TGTGCCAGCAGTTACGTCTACCCCGGTGAGCAGTTCTTC
TRBD2,NA,TRBV6-2/TRBV6-3,TRBJ2-1,CASSDGTSGRRGNEQFF,TGTGCCAGCAGTGACGGGACTAGCGGGAGGCGGGGCAATGAGCAGTTCTTC
NA,NA,TRBV7-9,TRBJ1-6,CASRGGRGPTNSPLHF,TGTGCCAGCAGAGGGGGGAGGGGACCGACAAATTCACCCCTCCACTTT
NA,once,TRBV27,TRBJ1-2,CASSFGGGYGYTF,TGTGCCAGCAGTTTTGGGGGAGGCTATGGCTACACCTTC
TRBD2,NA,TRBV10-3,TRBJ2-5,CAISRQRGQETQYF,TGTGCCATCAGCAGACAGCGGGGCCAAGAGACCCAGTACTTC
TRBD1,NA,TRBV10-1,TRBJ1-4,CASSGTDRSHEKLFF,TGCGCCAGCAGTGGAACGGACAGGAGCCACGAAAAACTGTTTTTT
NA,NA,TRBV25-1,TRBJ2-7,CASSEYQGHEQYF,TGTGCCAGCAGTGAATATCAGGGGCACGAGCAGTACTTC
TRBD2,once,TRBV3-1/TRBV3-2,TRBJ2-5,CASSQEAGTRGKTQYF,TGTGCCAGCAGCCAAGAGGCCGGGACTAGAGGGAAGACCCAGTACTTC
NA,NA,TRBV6-5,TRBJ1-3,CASSYFGGPGNTIYF,TGTGCCAGCAGTTACTTCGGGGGTCCTGGAAACACCATATATTTT
NA,NA,TRBV28,TRBJ2-2,CASSFPLTGFGRTGELFF,TGTGCCAGCAGTTTCCCCCTAACAGGTTTCGGGCGGACCGGGGAGCTGTTTTTT
NA,once,TRBV20-1,TRBJ1-4,CSAIPQGKLFF,TGCAGTGCAATACCTCAGGGCAAACTGTTTTTT
TRBD1,NA,TRBV19,TRBJ1-2,CASSKAGTGGADYGYTF,TGTGCCAGTAGCAAGGCCGGGACAGGGGGCGCTGACTATGGCTACACCTTC
TRBD2,NA,TRBV3-1/TRBV3-2,TRBJ2-2,CASSQERASGNTGELFF,TGTGCCAGCAGCCAAGAGCGGGCTAGCGGGAACACCGGGGAGCTGTTTTTT
NA,NA,TRBV7-2,TRBJ2-1,CASSFEIFTYNEQFF,TGTGCCAGCAGCTTTGAGATATTCACCTACAATGAGCAGTTCTTC
NA,NA,TRBV5-4,TRBJ1-2,CASSLEPRGGYTF,TGTGCCAGCAGCTTGGAGCCCCGGGGTGGCTACACCTTC
NA,NA,TRBV7-9,TRBJ2-2,CASSLTLSPDSRFF,TGTGCCAGCAGCTTAACTCTCAGTCCCGACAGTAGGTTTTTT
NA,once,TRBV18,TRBJ2-1,CASSPDSSYNEQFF,TGTGCCAGCTCCCCAGACAGCTCCTACAATGAGCAGTTCTTC
NA,NA,TRBV11-3,TRBJ2-1,CASSQGVSGLNEQFF,TGTGCCAGCAGCCAAGGGGTGAGTGGTCTCAATGAGCAGTTCTTC
TRBD1,NA,TRBV30,TRBJ1-5,CAWSVLTGGGNQPQHF,TGTGCCTGGAGTGTACTCACAGGGGGGGGCAATCAGCCCCAGCATTTT
TRBD1,NA,TRBV12-3/TRBV12-4,TRBJ2-7,CASSRDSNYEQYF,TGTGCCAGCAGTCGGGACAGCAATTACGAGCAGTACTTC
TRBD2,NA,TRBV7-6,TRBJ2-1,CASSPQTSGYNEQFF,TGTGCCAGCAGCCCACAGACTAGCGGCTACAATGAGCAGTTCTTC
NA,NA,TRBV19,TRBJ1-6,CASNAGPYNSPLHF,TGTGCCAGTAACGCAGGGCCGTATAATTCACCCCTCCACTTT
NA,NA,TRBV9,TRBJ2-3,CASSVLAGGTDTQYF,TGTGCCAGCAGCGTCCTGGCAGGGGGGACAGATACGCAGTATTTT
TRBD2,NA,TRBV5-1,TRBJ2-3,CASSFRGGTDTQYF,TGCGCCAGCAGCTTCCGGGGGGGCACAGATACGCAGTATTTT
TRBD1,NA,TRBV12-3/TRBV12-4,TRBJ1-2,CASTSPGTGKTF,TGTGCCAGCACCTCACCCGGGACAGGGAAGACCTTC
NA,NA,TRBV28,TRBJ1-6,CASSLQASPLHF,TGTGCCAGCAGTTTGCAGGCATCACCCCTCCACTTT
NA,NA,TRBV10-3,TRBJ1-1,CAIREQENTEAFF,TGTGCCATCAGGGAACAGGAGAACACTGAAGCTTTCTTT
TRBD1,NA,TRBV18,TRBJ1-6,CASSRGQGNSPLHF,TGTGCCAGCTCGCGGGGACAGGGGAATTCACCCCTCCACTTT
TRBD1,NA,TRBV6-2/TRBV6-3,TRBJ2-3,CASSSEGDRGLDTQYF,TGTGCCAGCAGCTCAGAAGGGGACAGGGGTTTAGATACGCAGTATTTT
TRBD2,NA,TRBV27,TRBJ2-7,CASSLLGLAGASEQYF,TGTGCCAGCAGTCTTCTAGGACTAGCGGGGGCAAGCGAGCAGTACTTC
NA,NA,TRBV5-1,TRBJ2-1,CASSLAQMQFF,TGCGCCAGCAGCTTGGCCCAGATGCAGTTCTTC